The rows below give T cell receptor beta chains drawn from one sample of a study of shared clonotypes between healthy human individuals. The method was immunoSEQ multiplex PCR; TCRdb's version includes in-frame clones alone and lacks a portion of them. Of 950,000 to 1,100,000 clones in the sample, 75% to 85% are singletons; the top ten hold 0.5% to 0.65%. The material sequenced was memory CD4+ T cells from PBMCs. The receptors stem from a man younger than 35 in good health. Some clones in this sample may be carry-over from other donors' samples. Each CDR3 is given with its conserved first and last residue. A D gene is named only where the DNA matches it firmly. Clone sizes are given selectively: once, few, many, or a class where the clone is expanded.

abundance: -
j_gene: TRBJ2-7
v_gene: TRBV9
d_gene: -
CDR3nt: TGTGCCAGCAGCTCCAGGGGGGAAGGATACGAGCAGTACTTC
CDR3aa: CASSSRGEGYEQYF

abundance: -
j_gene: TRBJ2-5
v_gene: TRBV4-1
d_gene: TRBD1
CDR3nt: TGCGCCAGCAGCCGCCCAGACAGGGAAGAGACCCAGTACTTC
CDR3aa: CASSRPDREETQYF

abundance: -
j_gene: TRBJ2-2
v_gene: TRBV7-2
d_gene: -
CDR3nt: TGTGCCAGCAGCGTTAGCGGAGCGACCGGGGAGCTGTTTTTT
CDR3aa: CASSVSGATGELFF

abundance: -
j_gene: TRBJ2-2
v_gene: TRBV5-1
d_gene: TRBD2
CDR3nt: TGCGCCAGCAGCTTAGGGACTAGCGGGAACACCGGGGAGCTGTTTTTT
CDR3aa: CASSLGTSGNTGELFF

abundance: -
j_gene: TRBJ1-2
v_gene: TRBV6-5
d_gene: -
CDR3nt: TGTGCCAGCAGTTTTACAGGGTCGGGTGGCTACACCTTC
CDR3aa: CASSFTGSGGYTF

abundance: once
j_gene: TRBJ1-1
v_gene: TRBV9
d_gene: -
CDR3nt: TGTGCCAGCAGCGGCCGACGGGGGCAAGCGAACACTGAAGCTTTCTTT
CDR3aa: CASSGRRGQANTEAFF

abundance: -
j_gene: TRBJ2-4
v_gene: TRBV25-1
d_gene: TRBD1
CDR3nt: TGTGCCAGCAGTGCCTCGGGACAGGGCAAAAACATTCAGTACTTC
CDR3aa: CASSASGQGKNIQYF

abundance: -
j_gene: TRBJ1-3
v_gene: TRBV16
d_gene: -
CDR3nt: TGTGCCAGCAGCCAATCCGGAAACACCATATATTTT
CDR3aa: CASSQSGNTIYF

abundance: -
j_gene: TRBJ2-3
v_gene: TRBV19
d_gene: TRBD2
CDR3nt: TGTGCCAGTAGTATAGACGCGACTGGACTAGCGGGCCCAAGTCTCACAGATACGCAGTATTTT
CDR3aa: CASSIDATGLAGPSLTDTQYF

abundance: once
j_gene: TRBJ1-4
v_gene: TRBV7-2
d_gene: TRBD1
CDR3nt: TGTGCCAGCAGCTTAGGGACAGGGGGTGAAAAACTGTTTTTT
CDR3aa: CASSLGTGGEKLFF

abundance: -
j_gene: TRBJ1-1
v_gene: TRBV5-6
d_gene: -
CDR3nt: TGTGCCAGCAGCTTAGGTTTGGGGGGCGGTGAAGCTTTCTTT
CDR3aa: CASSLGLGGGEAFF

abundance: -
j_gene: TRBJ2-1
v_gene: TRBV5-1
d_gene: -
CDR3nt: TGCGCCAGCAGCTTAGGGGGAACGGACAATGAGCAGTTCTTC
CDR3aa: CASSLGGTDNEQFF

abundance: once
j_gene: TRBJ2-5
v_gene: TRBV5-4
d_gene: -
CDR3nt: TGTGCCAGCAGCTTCCTAACTGAGACCCAGTACTTC
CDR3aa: CASSFLTETQYF

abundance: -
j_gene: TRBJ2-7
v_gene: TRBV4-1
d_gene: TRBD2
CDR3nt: TGCGCCAGCAGCCAAACCACTAGCGCCACCTACGAGCAGTACTTC
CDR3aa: CASSQTTSATYEQYF

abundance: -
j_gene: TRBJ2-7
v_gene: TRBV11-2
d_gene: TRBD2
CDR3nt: TGTGCCAGCAGCTTAGTGGTACTAGCGGGAGGGCGGCCCTACGAGCAGTACTTC
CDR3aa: CASSLVVLAGGRPYEQYF

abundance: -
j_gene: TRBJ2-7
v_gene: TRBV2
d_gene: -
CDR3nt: TGTGCCAGCAGTGAAGGGCGCCCTGAGGGTTTGTACGAGCAGTACTTC
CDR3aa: CASSEGRPEGLYEQYF

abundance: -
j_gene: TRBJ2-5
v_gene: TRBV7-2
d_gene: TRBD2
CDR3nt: TGTGCCAGCAGCCCGAAAGGACTAGCGGGAGGCGTAGAGACCCAGTACTTC
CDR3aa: CASSPKGLAGGVETQYF

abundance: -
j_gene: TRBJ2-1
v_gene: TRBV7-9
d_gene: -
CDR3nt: TGTGCCAGCCTCCTAGCGGTAGCGCAGGGGGAGAATGAGCAGTTCTTC
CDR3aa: CASLLAVAQGENEQFF

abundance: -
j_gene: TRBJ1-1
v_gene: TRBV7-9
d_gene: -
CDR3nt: TGTGCCAGCAGCATCCAGGCGAACACTGAAGCTTTCTTT
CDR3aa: CASSIQANTEAFF

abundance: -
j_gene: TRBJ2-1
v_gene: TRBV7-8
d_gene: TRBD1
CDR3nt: TGTGCCAGCAGCTCCCCCGGGACAGTTTCCTACAATGAGCAGTTCTTC
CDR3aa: CASSSPGTVSYNEQFF

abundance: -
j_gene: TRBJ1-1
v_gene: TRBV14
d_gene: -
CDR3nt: TGTGCCAGCAGCCAAGATACATGGGATCGGGGTGAAGCTTTCTTT
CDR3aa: CASSQDTWDRGEAFF

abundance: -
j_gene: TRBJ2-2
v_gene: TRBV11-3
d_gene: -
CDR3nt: TGTGCCAGCAGCAGCACCGGGGAGCTGTTTTTT
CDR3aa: CASSSTGELFF

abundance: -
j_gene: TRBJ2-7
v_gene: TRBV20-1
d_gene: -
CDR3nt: TGCAGTGCAAGTCGGAACGAGCAGTACTTC
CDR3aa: CSASRNEQYF

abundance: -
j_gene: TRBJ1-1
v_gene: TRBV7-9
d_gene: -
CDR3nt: TGTGCCAGCACCACAATGAAGAACACTGAAGCTTTCTTT
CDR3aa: CASTTMKNTEAFF

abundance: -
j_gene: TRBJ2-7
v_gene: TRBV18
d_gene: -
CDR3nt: TGTGCCAGCTCACCCGGGGACGGTTTCTACGAGCAGTACTTC
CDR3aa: CASSPGDGFYEQYF

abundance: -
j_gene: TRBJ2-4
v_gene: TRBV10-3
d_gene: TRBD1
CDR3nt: TGTGCCATCAGTGAGCCCGGGACAGTAAAAAACATTCAGTACTTC
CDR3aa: CAISEPGTVKNIQYF

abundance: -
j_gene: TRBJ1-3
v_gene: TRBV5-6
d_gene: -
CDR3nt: TGTGCCAGCGCGACGTCTGGAAACACCATATATTTT
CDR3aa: CASATSGNTIYF

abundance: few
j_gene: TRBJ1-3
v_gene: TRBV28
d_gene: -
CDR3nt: TGTGCCAGCATTCCCCCGGGGCCTACCGGAAACACCATATATTTT
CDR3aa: CASIPPGPTGNTIYF

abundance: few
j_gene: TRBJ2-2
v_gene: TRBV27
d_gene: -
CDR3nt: TGTGCCAGCAGTTTGAGGAGGTCCGGGGAGCTGTTTTTT
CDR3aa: CASSLRRSGELFF

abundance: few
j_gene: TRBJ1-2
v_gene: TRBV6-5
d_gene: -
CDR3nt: TGTGCCAGCAGTTACGCCCCAGGGGATAGCTATGGCTACACCTTC
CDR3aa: CASSYAPGDSYGYTF

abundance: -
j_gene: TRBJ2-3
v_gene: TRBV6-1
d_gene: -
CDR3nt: TGTGCCAGCAGTGATTTTCGGGGCACAGATACGCAGTATTTT
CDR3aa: CASSDFRGTDTQYF

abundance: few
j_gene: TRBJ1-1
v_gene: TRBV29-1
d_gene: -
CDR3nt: TGCAGCGTTGAAGGGGACACTTGGAACACTGAAGCTTTCTTT
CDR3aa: CSVEGDTWNTEAFF

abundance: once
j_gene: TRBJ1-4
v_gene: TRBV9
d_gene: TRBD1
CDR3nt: TGTGCCAGCAGCCCCCGGACAGGGGGAGGCGAAAAACTGTTTTTT
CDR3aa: CASSPRTGGGEKLFF

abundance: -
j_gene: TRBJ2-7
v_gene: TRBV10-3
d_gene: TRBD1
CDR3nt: TGTGCCACCGCAGGACAGGGCTCAGGTGAGCAGTACTTC
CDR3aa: CATAGQGSGEQYF

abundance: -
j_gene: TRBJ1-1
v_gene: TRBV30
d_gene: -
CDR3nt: TGTGCCTGGGGACGACCGGGACGGGTGAACACTGAAGCTTTCTTT
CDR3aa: CAWGRPGRVNTEAFF

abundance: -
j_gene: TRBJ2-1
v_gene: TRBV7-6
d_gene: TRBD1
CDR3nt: TGTGCCAGCAGCTTAGGAGTCGGGACAGGCGACAATGAGCAGTTCTTC
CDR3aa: CASSLGVGTGDNEQFF

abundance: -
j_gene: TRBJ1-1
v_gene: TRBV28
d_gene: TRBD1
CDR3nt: TGTGCCAGCAGCCCGGGACAGGGGGCTACTGAAGCTTTCTTT
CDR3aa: CASSPGQGATEAFF

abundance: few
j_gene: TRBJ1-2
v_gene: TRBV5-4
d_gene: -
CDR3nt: TGTGCCAGCAGCCCGGGACTACTCAGTACCAACTATGGCTACACCTTC
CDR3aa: CASSPGLLSTNYGYTF

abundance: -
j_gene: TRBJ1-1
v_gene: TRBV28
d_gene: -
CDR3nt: TGTGCCAGCAGTCTCCTAATTACTGAAGCTTTCTTT
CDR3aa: CASSLLITEAFF